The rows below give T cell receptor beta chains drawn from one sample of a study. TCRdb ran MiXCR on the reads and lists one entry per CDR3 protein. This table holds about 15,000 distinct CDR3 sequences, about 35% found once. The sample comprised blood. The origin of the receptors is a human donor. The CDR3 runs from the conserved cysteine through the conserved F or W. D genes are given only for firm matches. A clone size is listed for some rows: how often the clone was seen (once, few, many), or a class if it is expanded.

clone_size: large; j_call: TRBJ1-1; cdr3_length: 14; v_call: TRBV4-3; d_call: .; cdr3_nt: TGCGCCAGCAGCCTTACAAGCACAGGGACGGACGCTTTCTTT; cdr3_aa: CASSLTSTGTDAFF
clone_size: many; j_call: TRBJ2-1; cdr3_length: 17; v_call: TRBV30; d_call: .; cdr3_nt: TGTGCCTGGGAGGTAGCGGGTTTACAGGGCTCCTACAATGAGCAGTTCTTC; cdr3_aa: CAWEVAGLQGSYNEQFF
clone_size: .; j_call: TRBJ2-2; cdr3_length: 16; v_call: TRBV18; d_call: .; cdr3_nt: TGTGCCAGCTCATCAGGACGGAAGAAGAACACCGGGGAGCTGTTTTTT; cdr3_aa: CASSSGRKKNTGELFF
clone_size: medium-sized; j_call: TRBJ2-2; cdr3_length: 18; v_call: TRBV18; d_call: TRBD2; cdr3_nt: TGTGCCAGCTCATTTACCGGGACTAGCAGCACGAACACCGGGGAGCTGTTTTTT; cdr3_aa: CASSFTGTSSTNTGELFF
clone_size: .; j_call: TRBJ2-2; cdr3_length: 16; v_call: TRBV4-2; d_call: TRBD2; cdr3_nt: TGTGCCAGCAGCCAAGAGGCGGGAGGGCCTACCGGGGAGCTGTTTTTT; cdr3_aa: CASSQEAGGPTGELFF
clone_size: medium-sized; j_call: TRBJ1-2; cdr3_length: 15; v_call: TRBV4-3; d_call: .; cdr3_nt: TGCGCCAGCTCACCATTACTTGGGGGCTCAGGAGGCTACACCTTC; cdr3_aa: CASSPLLGGSGGYTF
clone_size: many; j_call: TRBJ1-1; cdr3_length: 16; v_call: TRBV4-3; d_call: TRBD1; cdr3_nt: TGCGCCAGCAGCCAAGATCTCGGGACAGGGCCCACTGAAGCTTTCTTT; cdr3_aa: CASSQDLGTGPTEAFF
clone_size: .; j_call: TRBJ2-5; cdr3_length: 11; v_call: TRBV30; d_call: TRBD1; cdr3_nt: TGTGCCTCGGACAGGGTCGAGACCCAGTACTTC; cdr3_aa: CASDRVETQYF
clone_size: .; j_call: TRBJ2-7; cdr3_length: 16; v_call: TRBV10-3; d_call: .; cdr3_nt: TGTGCCATCAGTGAGTCTTACAGGGTGAGCTCCTACGAGCAGTACTTC; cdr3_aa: CAISESYRVSSYEQYF
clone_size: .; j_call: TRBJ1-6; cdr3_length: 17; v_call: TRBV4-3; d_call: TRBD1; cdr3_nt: TGCGCCTGCAGCCAAATGGGACAGGGGGAGATTAATTCACCCCTCCACTTT; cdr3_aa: CACSQMGQGEINSPLHF
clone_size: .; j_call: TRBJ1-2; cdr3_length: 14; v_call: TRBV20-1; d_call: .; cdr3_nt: TGCAGTGCTAGAGTTCTAGCGGGATGGTATGGCTACACCTTC; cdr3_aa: CSARVLAGWYGYTF
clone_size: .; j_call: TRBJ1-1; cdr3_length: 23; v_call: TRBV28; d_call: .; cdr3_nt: TGTGCCAGCAGTAGCAGCAGTTCGATAAGCGGCCGCCATGGAGGGATAGCGAACACTGAAGCTTTCTTT; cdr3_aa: CASSSSSSISGRHGGIANTEAFF
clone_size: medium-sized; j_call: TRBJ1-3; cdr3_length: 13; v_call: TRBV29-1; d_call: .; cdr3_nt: TGCAGCGTTTTAGGGACCTCTGGAAACACCATATATTTT; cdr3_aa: CSVLGTSGNTIYF
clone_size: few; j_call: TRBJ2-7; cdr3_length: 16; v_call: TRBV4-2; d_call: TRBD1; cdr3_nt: TGTGCCAGCAGCCAAGATTTAGACGGGACAGGGAGCGAGCAGTACTTC; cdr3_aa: CASSQDLDGTGSEQYF
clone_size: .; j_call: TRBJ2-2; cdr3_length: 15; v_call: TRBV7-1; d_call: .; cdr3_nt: .; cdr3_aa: CAMEGQGAVAGSCFF
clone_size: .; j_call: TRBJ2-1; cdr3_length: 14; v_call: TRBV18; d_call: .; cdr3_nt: TGTGCCAGCTCACAGAGCGGGCTCACAGATACGCAGTTCTTC; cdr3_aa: CASSQSGLTDTQFF
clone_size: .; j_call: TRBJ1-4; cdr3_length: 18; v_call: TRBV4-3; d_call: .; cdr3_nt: TGCGCCAGCAGCCAAGACGGCTCCATAACCCTCCGGGATGAAAAACTGTTTTTT; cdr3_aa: CASSQDGSITLRDEKLFF
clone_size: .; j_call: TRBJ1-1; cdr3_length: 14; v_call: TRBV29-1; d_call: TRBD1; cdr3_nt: TGCAGCGTTGCCCGGGACAGATTGAACACTGAAGCTTTCTTT; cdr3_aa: CSVARDRLNTEAFF
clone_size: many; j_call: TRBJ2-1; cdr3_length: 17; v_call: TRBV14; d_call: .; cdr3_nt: TGTGCCAGCAGCCATAGAGCTAGCCAGGTCTTCTACAATGAGCAGTTCTTC; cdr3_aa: CASSHRASQVFYNEQFF
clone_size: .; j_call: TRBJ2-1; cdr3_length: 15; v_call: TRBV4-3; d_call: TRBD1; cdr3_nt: TGCGCCAGCAGCTTCAGGGGGCTCGGAAACAATGAGCAGTTCTTC; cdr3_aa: CASSFRGLGNNEQFF
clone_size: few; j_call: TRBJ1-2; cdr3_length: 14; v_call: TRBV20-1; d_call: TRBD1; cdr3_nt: TGCAGTGCCCATGGGACAGGGGGCCTCTATGGCTACACCTTC; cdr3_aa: CSAHGTGGLYGYTF
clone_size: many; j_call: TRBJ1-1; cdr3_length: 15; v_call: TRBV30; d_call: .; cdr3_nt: TGTGCCTGGAGTGTACTGTCAGGGGCGTACACTGAAGCTTTCTTT; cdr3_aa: CAWSVLSGAYTEAFF
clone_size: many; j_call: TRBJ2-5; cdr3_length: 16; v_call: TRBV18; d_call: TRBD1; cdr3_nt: TGTGCCAGCTCACCGGGAATTTTAGACAGGGGGGAGACCCAGTACTTC; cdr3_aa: CASSPGILDRGETQYF
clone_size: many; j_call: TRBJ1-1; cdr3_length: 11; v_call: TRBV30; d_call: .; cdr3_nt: TGTGCCTGGTCCGTTAACACTGAAGCTTTCTTT; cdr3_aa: CAWSVNTEAFF
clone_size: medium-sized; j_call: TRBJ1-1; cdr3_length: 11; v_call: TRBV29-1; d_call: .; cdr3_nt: TGCAGCGGTCATATTTCCACTGAAGCTTTCTTT; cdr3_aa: CSGHISTEAFF
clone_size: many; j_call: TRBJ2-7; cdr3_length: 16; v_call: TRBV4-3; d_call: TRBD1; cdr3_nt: TGCGCCAGCAGCCAAGACAATCGTGACAGGGTAAACGAGCAGTACTTC; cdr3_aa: CASSQDNRDRVNEQYF
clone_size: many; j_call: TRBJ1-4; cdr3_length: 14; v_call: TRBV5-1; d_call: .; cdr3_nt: TGCGCCAGCAGCTTGGGTTCAACTAATGAAAAACTGTTTTTT; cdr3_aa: CASSLGSTNEKLFF
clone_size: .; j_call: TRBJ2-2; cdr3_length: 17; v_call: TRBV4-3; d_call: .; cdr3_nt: TGCGCCAGCAGCCAAGAAATGTCAGGGCGGACGACTGGGGAGCTGTTTTTT; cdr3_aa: CASSQEMSGRTTGELFF
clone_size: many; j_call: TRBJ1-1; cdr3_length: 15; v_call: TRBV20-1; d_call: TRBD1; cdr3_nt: TGCAGTGCTAGAGATCGCCGACAGGGGGGCGCTGAAGCTTTCTTT; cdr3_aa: CSARDRRQGGAEAFF
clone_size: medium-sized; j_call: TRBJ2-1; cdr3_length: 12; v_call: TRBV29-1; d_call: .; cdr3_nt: TGCAGCGTTGACGTGGGAGCCAATGAGCAGTTCTTC; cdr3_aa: CSVDVGANEQFF
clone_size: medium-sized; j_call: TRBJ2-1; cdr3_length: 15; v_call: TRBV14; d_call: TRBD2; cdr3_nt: TGTGCCAGTAGCTTAAATAGCGGGGGCCACAATGAGCAGTTCTTC; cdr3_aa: CASSLNSGGHNEQFF